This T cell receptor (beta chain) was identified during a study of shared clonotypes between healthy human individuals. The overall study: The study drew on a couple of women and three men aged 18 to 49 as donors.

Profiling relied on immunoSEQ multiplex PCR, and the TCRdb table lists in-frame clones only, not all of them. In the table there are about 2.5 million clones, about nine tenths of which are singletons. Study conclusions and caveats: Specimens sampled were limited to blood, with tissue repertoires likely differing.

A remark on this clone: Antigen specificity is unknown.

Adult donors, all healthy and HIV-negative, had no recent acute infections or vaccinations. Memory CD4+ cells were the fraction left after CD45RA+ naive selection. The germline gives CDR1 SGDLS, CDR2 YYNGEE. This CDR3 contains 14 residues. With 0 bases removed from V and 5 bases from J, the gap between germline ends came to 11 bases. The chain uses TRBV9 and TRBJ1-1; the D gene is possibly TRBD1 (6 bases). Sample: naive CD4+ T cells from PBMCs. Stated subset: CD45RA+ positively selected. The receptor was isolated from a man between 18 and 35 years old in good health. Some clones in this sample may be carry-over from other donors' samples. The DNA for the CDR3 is TGTGCCAGCAGCGTAGTTAACAGGGCAACTGAAGCTTTCTTT. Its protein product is CASSVVNRATEAFF.